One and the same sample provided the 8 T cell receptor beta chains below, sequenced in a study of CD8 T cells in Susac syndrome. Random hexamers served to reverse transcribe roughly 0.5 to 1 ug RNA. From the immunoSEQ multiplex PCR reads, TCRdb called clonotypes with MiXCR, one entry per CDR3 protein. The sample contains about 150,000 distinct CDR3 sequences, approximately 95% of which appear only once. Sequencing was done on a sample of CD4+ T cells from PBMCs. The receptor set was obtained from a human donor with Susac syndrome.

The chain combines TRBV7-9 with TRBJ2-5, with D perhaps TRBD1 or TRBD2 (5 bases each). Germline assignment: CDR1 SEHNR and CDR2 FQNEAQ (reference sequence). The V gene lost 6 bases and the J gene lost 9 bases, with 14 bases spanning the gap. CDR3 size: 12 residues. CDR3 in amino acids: CASSEGLPAQYF. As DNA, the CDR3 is TGTGCCAGCAGTGAGGGGCTCCCGGCCCAGTACTTC.

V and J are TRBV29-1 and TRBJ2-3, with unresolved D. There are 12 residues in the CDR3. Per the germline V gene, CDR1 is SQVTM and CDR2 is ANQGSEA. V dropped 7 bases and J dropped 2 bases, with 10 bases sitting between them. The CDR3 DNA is TGCAGCGGAGATAAACACACAGATACGCAGTATTTT. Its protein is CSGDKHTDTQYF.

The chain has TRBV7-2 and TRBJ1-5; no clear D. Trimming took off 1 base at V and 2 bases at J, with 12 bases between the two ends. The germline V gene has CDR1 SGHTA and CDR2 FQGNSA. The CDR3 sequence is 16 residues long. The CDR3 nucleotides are TGTGCCAGCAGCTTAGGAGAAGGAAGCGGCAATCAGCCCCAGCATTTT. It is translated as CASSLGEGSGNQPQHF.

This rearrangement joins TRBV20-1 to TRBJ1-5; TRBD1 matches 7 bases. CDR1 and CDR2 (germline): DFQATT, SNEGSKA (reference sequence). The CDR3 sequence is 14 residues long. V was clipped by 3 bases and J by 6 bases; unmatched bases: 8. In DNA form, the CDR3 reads TGCAGTGCTAGGGTGGGGACAGTTGGTCAGCCCCAGCATTTT. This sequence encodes CSARVGTVGQPQHF.

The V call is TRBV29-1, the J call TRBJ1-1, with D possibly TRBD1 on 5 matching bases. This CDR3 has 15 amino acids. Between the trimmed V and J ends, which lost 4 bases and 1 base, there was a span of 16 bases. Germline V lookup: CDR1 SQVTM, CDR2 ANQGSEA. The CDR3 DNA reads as TGCAGCGTTGTCCGGGGCGGGAGCGGGAACACTGAAGCTTTCTTT. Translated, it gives CSVVRGGSGNTEAFF.

The CDR3, as DNA: TGCAGCGTCGGAGGACTAGACTACACAGATACGCAGTATTTT. It codes for CSVGGLDYTDTQYF. The V call is TRBV29-1, the J call TRBJ2-3, with 7 bases identical to TRBD2. CDR1 SQVTM and CDR2 ANQGSEA come from the germline V gene. V dropped 6 bases and J dropped 2; count of bases not matched to a gene: 8. The CDR3 is 14 residues long.

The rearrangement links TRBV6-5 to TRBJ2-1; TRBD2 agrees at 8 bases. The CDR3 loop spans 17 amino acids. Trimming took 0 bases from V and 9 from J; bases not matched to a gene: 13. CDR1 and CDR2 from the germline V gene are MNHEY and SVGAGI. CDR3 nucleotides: TGTGCCAGCAGTTACTCGGGTCTAGCGGGCAGTCTTGGTGAGCAGTTCTTC. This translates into CASSYSGLAGSLGEQFF.

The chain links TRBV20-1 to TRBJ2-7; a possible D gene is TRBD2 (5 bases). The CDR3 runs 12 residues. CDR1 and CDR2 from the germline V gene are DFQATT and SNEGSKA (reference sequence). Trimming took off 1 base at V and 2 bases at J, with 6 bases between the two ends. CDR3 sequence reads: CSARAGTYEQYF. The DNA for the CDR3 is TGCAGTGCTAGAGCGGGGACCTACGAGCAGTACTTC.